The next 4 T cell receptor beta chains were all read from a single sample in a study of cytomegalovirus exposure and HLA in healthy donors. Profiled with immunoSEQ multiplex PCR; TCRdb holds only in-frame clones, not every one. Of under 75,000 clones in the sample, approximately 95% were seen once. The sequenced material came from PBMCs. Receptors were obtained from a woman aged 18 to 35 in good health and CMV-seropositive.

The V and J genes are TRBV5-6 and TRBJ1-2; D remains unclear. The CDR3 runs to 12 residues. Between the trimmed V and J ends, which lost 3 bases and 5 bases, there was a span of 8 bases. Per the germline V gene, CDR1 is SGHDT and CDR2 is YYEEEE. CDR3 sequence: CASSSSQYGYTF. The CDR3 DNA follows: TGTGCCAGCAGCTCTTCCCAGTATGGCTACACCTTC.

This chain joins TRBV28 and TRBJ2-5; no clear D gene. Trimming cost V 3 bases and J 5 bases, with 10 bases left between them. Germline-derived CDR1 and CDR2 are MDHEN and SYDVKM. This CDR3 has 13 amino acids. CDR3 protein: CASSFGVMETQYF. The CDR3 nucleotides read TGTGCCAGCAGTTTCGGTGTAATGGAGACCCAGTACTTC.

This chain uses TRBV30 with TRBJ2-1; the D is unclear. The V end was cut by 2 bases, the J end by 12 bases, with 17 bases between. CDR1 GTSNPN and CDR2 SVGIG come from the germline V gene (reference sequence). CDR3 size: 13 residues. The CDR3 spells CAWSLQMESVQFF. CDR3 sequence (DNA): TGTGCCTGGAGTCTTCAGATGGAGTCAGTGCAGTTCTTC.

The V and J genes are TRBV7-9 and TRBJ1-4; D call uncertain. The CDR3 covers 14 residues. Germline CDR1 is SEHNR and CDR2 is FQNEAQ (reference sequence). V lost 1 base, J lost 4 bases, and 7 bases lay in between. CDR3 in amino acids: CASSLVQINEKLFF. The CDR3 DNA sequence: TGTGCCAGCAGCTTAGTACAGATTAATGAAAAACTGTTTTTT.